This TCR beta chain was observed in a study of T cell changes during pregnancy in multiple sclerosis. Germline CDR1 and CDR2: SQVTM and ANQGSEA. The CDR3 loop spans 12 amino acids. With 7 bases removed from V and 1 base from J, the gap between germline ends came to 9 bases. TCRdb's copy holds only in-frame clones and misses some; the assay was immunoSEQ multiplex PCR. The repertoire consists of 80,000 to 100,000 clones, with 85% to 95% occurring once and the leading ten covering over 2%. The sample was peripheral blood, taken in the first trimester of pregnancy. This rearrangement joins TRBV29-1 to TRBJ2-3; D is undetermined. The origin of this receptor is a female donor with multiple sclerosis, enrolled in a pregnancy study. The chain's CDR3 is CSAEVGTDTQYF. The CDR3 DNA is TGCAGCGCCGAGGTGGGCACAGATACGCAGTATTTT.